The present entry profiles one T cell receptor beta chain with its context. Its specificity is not known. The CDR3 extends over 15 amino acids. The V segment lost 3 bases and the J segment 6 bases; nucleotides outside the gene matches: 12. The germline V gene has CDR1 DFQATT and CDR2 SNEGSKA (reference sequence). The source of the sample is a study of T cell responses to AZD1222 COVID-19 vaccine. Study conclusions and caveats: Only after the peak T cell response were repertoires sampled. Spike-specific TCRs gained breadth and depth after people received two AZD1222 doses. Most donors were white British, females outnumbered males, and clonal diversity was possibly underestimated.

This table comes from immunoSEQ multiplex PCR, and its TCRdb copy is limited to in-frame clones, with some not included. This repertoire shows 70,000 to 80,000 clones, about nine tenths found once; its top ten account for 2% to 2.5%. The rearrangement links TRBV20-1 to TRBJ2-7, with TRBD2 matching 9 bases. This TCR derives from an adult in good health. The sample here was peripheral blood, taken on day 0 of AZD1222 vaccination. The CDR3 sequence is CSASRGGTSLVEQYF. CDR3 in DNA: TGCAGTGCTAGTAGGGGGGGGACTAGCTTGGTCGAGCAGTACTTC.